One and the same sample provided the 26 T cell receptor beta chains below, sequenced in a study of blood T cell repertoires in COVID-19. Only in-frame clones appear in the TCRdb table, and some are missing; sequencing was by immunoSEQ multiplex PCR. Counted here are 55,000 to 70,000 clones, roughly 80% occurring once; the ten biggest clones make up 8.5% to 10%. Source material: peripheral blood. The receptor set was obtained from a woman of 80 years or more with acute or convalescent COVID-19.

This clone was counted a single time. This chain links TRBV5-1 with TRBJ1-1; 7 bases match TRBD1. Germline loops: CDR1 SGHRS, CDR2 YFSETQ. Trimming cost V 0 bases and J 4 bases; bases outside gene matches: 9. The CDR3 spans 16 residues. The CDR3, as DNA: TGCGCCAGCAGCTTGGCAGGCAGCAGGGGGTTCACTGAAGCTTTCTTT. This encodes CASSLAGSRGFTEAFF.

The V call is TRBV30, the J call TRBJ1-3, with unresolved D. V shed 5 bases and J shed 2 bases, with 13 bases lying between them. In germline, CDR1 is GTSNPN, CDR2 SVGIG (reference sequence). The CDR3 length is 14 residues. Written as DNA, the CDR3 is TGTGCCTGGGCACCCGGCAGCGCTGGAAACACCATATATTTT. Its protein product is CAWAPGSAGNTIYF.

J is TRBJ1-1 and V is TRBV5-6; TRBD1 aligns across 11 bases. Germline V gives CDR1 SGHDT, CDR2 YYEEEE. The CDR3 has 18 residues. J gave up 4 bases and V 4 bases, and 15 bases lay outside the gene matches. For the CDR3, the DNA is TGTGCCAGCAGCATACGTCCCGGGACAGGGGGATGGGGCACTGAAGCTTTCTTT. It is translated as CASSIRPGTGGWGTEAFF. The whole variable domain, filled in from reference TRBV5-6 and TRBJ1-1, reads DAGVTQSPTHLIKTRGQQVTLRCSPKSGHDTVSWYQQALGQGPQFIFQYYEEEERQRGNFPDRFSGHQFPNYSSELNVNALLLGDSALYLCASSIRPGTGGWGTEAFFGQGTRLTVV.

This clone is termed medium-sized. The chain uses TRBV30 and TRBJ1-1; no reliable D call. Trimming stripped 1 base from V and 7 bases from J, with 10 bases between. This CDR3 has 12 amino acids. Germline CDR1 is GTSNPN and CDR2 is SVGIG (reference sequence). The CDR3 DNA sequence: TGTGCCTGGAGTGATAGCTATAATGAAGCTTTCTTT. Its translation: CAWSDSYNEAFF. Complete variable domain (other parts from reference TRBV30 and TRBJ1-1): SQTIHQWPATLVQPVGSPLSLECTVEGTSNPNLYWYRQAAGRGLQLLFYSVGIGQISSEVPQNLSASRPQDRQFILSSKKLLLSDSGFYLCAWSDSYNEAFFGQGTRLTVV.

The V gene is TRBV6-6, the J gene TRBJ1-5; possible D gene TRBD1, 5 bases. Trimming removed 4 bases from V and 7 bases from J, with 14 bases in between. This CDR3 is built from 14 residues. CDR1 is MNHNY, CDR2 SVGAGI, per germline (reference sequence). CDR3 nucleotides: TGTGCCAGCAGTTTAGGGGAGGTTGGCCAGCCCCAGCATTTT. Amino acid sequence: CASSLGEVGQPQHF.

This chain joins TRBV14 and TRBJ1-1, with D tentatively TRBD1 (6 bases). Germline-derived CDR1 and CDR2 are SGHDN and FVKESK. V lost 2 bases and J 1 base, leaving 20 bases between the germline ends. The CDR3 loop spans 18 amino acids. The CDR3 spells CASSQRRGLGRTNTEAFF. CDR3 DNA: TGTGCCAGCAGCCAAAGAAGGGGGTTGGGCCGGACGAACACTGAAGCTTTCTTT.

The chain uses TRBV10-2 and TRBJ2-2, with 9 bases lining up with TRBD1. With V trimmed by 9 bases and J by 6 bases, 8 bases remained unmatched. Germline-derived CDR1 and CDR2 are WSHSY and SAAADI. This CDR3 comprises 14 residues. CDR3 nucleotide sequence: TGCGCCAGTGCTCGGGACAGGGTTGCCGGGGAGCTGTTTTTT. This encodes CASARDRVAGELFF.

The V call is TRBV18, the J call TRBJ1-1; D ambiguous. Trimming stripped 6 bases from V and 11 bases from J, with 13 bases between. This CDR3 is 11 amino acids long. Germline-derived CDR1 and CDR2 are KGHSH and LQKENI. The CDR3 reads CASSEDLEAFF. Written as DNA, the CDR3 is TGTGCCAGCTCCGAAGACTTAGAGGCTTTCTTT.

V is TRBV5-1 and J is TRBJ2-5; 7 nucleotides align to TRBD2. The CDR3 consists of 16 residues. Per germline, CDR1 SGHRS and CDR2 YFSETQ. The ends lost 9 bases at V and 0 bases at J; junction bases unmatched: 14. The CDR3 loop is CATARKGGNYQETQYF. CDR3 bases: TGCGCCACTGCACGAAAGGGAGGGAACTACCAAGAGACCCAGTACTTC.

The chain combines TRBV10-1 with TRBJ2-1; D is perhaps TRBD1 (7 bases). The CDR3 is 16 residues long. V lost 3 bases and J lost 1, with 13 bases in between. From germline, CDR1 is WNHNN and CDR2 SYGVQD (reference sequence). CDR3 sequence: CASSDQGGLSYNEQFF. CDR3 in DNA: TGCGCCAGCAGTGACCAGGGGGGCCTTTCCTACAATGAGCAGTTCTTC.

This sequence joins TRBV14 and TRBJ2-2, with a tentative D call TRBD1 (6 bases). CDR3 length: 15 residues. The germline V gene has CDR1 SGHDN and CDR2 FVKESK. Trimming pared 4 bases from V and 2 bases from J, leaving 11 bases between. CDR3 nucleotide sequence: TGTGCCAGCAGCCTGGACAGCATTAACACCGGGGAGCTGTTTTTT. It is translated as CASSLDSINTGELFF.

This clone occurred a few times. The CDR3 DNA is TGTGCCAGCGCTAGCGGGGGGACAGATACGCAGTATTTT. Residues: CASASGGTDTQYF. The chain joins TRBV25-1 to TRBJ2-3; 11 bases align to TRBD2. CDR1 and CDR2 (germline): MGHDK, SYGVNS. The CDR3 runs 13 residues. Trimming at V came to 8 bases and at J to 3 bases, leaving 1 base not matched to a gene.

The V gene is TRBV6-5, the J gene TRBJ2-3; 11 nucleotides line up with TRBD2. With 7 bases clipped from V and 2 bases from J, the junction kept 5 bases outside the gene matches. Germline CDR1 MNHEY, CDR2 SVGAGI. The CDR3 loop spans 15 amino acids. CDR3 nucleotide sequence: TGTGCCAGCAACCCGACTAGCGGGACCACAGATACGCAGTATTTT. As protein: CASNPTSGTTDTQYF.

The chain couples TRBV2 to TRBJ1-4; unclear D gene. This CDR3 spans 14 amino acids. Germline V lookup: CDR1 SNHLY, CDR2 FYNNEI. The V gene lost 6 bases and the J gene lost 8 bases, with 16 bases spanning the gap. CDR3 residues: CASRLSTEQEKLFF. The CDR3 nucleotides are TGTGCCAGCAGGTTATCAACGGAGCAGGAAAAACTGTTTTTT.

Here the CDR3 DNA reads TGTGCCAGCAGCTTGGAAGGGACAGGGGGCTCCAGGGGCAATCAGCCCCAGCATTTT. This codes for CASSLEGTGGSRGNQPQHF. This chain joins TRBV5-5 and TRBJ1-5, with 12 bases lining up with TRBD1. The V and J ends lost 0 bases and 2 bases, in that order; junction bases with no gene match: 9. The length of the CDR3 is 19 residues. Germline loops: CDR1 SGHKS, CDR2 YYEKEE (reference sequence).

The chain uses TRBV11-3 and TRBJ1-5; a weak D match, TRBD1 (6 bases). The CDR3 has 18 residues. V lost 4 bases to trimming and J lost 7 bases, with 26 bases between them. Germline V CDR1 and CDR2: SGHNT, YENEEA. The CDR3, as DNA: TGTGCCAGCAGCTCTTATGACCTGGGGGGGGCAGCGAAACAGCCCCAGCATTTT. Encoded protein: CASSSYDLGGAAKQPQHF.

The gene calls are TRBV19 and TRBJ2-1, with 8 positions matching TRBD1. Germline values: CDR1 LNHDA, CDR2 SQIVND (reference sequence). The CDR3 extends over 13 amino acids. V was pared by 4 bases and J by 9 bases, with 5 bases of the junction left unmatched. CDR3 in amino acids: CASSRQGSVEQFF. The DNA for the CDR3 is TGTGCCAGTAGTAGACAGGGGTCGGTTGAGCAGTTCTTC.

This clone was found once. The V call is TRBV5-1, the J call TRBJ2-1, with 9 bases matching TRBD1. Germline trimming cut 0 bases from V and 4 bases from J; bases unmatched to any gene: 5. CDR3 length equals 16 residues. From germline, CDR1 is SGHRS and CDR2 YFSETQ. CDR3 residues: CASSLGETGGYNEQFF. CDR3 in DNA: TGCGCCAGCAGCTTGGGTGAGACAGGGGGGTACAATGAGCAGTTCTTC.

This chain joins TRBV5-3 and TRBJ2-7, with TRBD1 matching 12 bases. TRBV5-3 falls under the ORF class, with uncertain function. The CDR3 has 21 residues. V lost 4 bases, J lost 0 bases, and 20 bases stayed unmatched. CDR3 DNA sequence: TGTGCCAGAAGCACACACTCCCGGGACAGGGGGCGCGGGACTAACTCCTACGAGCAGTACTTC. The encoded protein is CARSTHSRDRGRGTNSYEQYF.

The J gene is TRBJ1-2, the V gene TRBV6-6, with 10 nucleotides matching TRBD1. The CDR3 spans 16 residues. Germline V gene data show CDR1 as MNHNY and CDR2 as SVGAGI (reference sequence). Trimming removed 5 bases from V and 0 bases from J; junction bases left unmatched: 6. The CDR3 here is CASSGDRGQANYGYTF. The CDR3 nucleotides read TGTGCCAGCAGTGGCGACAGGGGGCAAGCTAACTATGGCTACACCTTC.

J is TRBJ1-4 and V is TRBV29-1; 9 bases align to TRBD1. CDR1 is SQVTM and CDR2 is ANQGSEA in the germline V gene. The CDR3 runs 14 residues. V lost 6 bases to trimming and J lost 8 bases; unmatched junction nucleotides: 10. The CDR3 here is CSVGTGGDGEKLFF. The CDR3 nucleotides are TGCAGCGTGGGAACAGGGGGCGACGGGGAAAAACTGTTTTTT.

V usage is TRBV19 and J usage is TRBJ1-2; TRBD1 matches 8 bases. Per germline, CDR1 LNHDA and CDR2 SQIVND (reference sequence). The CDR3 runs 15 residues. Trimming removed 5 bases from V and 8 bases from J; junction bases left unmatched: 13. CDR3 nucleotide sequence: TGTGCCAGTAGTCTCTTTGGCAGGGGGCACGAGGGCTACACCTTC. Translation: CASSLFGRGHEGYTF.

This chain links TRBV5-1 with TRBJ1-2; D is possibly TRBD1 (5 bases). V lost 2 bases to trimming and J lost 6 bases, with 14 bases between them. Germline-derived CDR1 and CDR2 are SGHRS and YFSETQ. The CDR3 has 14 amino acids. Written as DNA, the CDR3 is TGCGCCAGCAGCTTCGACAGCGCCAGGGATGGCTACACCTTC. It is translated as CASSFDSARDGYTF.

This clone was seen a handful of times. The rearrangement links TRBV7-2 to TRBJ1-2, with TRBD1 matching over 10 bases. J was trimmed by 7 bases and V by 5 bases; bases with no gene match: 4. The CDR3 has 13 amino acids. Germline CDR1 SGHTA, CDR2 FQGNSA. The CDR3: CASSKDRGVGYTF. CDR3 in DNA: TGTGCCAGCAGCAAGGACAGGGGGGTTGGCTACACCTTC.

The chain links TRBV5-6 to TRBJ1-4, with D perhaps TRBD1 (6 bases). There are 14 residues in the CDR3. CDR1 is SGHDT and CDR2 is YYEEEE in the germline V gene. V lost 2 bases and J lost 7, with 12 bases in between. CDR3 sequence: CASSLRARGEKLFF. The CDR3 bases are TGTGCCAGCAGCTTACGGGCCAGGGGTGAAAAACTGTTTTTT.

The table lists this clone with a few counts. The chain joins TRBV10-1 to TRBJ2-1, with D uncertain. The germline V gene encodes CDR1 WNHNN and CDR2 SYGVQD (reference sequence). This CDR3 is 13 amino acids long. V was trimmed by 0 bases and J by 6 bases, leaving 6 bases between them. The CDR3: CASSESGGNEQFF. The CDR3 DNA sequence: TGCGCCAGCAGTGAGTCTGGCGGCAATGAGCAGTTCTTC.